These T cell receptor beta chains were read from a single sample in a study of T cell repertoires in cytomegalovirus infection. One entry per CDR3 protein, called by TCRdb with MiXCR from the reads. The table lists about 250,000 distinct CDR3 sequences, roughly an eighth of them singletons. Material for sequencing was PBMCs. The receptors derive from a human donor in good health (CMV status not recorded). Some clones in this sample may be carry-over from other donors' samples. The conserved cysteine and the conserved F or W are not part of the CDR3 here.

V gene	J gene	CDR3 protein
TRBV7-9	TRBJ2-5	ASSSSGGAGETQY
TRBV5-4	TRBJ2-7	ASSLAGGQGANEQY
TRBV6-1	TRBJ1-4	ASSSTGQGDEKLF
TRBV7-2	TRBJ1-5	ASSLVSPAGNQPQH
TRBV20-1	TRBJ1-4	SARGGQGRIEKLF
TRBV6-2/TRBV6-3	TRBJ2-3	ASSRQDTQY
TRBV19	TRBJ2-7	ASAPGTLIYEQY
TRBV7-2	TRBJ2-5	ASKRQGIETQY
TRBV28	TRBJ1-2	ASRGRTGMGGYT
TRBV7-8	TRBJ1-2	ASSLARRTGGIYGYT
TRBV6-5	TRBJ2-5	ASSYERTQETQY
TRBV29-1	TRBJ1-4	SATQSVAGGLSNEKLF
TRBV15	TRBJ2-2	ATSRAMTSGRTGELF
TRBV7-3	TRBJ2-2	ASSPGTSGLTGELF
TRBV20-1	TRBJ2-1	SARVQGENEQF
TRBV20-1	TRBJ2-5	SARRAGRTRETQY
TRBV9	TRBJ2-1	ASSASGTRSNEQF
TRBV7-2	TRBJ1-5	ASSSQYANQPQH
TRBV10-3	TRBJ1-1	ASDRGNTEAF
TRBV28	TRBJ2-5	ASLAGGFGTQY
TRBV19	TRBJ1-2	ASSTTRDGGYT
TRBV7-2	TRBJ2-7	ASSPGTGYMSSYEQY
TRBV7-2	TRBJ2-7	ASSSDSELSYEQY
TRBV20-1	TRBJ2-1	SASLMTYNEQF
TRBV4-3	TRBJ2-3	ASSQWLVSDTQY
TRBV29-1	TRBJ1-2	SVGIGKDYGYT
TRBV7-8	TRBJ2-1	ASSPSGQANNEQF
TRBV7-2	TRBJ2-2	ASSLEGAVAGELF
TRBV28	TRBJ2-3	ASSLQGTPDTQY
TRBV7-9	TRBJ2-1	ASSPTSATYNEQF
TRBV20-1	TRBJ1-1	SARDFRSGFKAEAF
TRBV7-2	TRBJ1-1	ASSLQTVRGVDTEAF
TRBV7-9	TRBJ1-1	ASSSGRTPEAF
TRBV20-1	TRBJ2-3	SAREGLSTDTQY
TRBV20-1	TRBJ2-3	SASRASTDTQY